These T cell receptor beta chains were read from a single sample in a study of T cells in Graves' hyperthyroidism and ophthalmopathy. One entry per CDR3 protein results from TCRdb running MiXCR on the multiplex PCR reads. The table records approximately 300,000 distinct CDR3 sequences, approximately 17% of them present only once. The specimen sequenced was blood. These TCRs come from an older woman with Graves' ophthalmopathy. Each CDR3 is given with its conserved first and last residue. D genes are given only for firm matches. Expanded clones are given a class, and other clones once, few, many or no size at all.

.	TRBV7-9	TRBJ2-7	many	CASSLRVGGEQYF	TGTGCCAGCAGCTTACGGGTTGGAGGCGAGCAGTACTTC
TRBD1	TRBV2	TRBJ1-2	few	CASREQGQVDGYTF	TGTGCCAGCAGAGAACAGGGACAGGTCGATGGCTACACCTTC
TRBD1	TRBV20-1	TRBJ1-2	.	CSARGQEGHGYTF	TGCAGTGCTAGGGGACAGGAGGGACACGGCTACACCTTC
TRBD2	TRBV20-1	TRBJ2-1	.	CSATPGLAVNEQFF	TGCAGTGCCACCCCGGGACTAGCGGTAAATGAGCAGTTCTTC
TRBD1	TRBV20-1	TRBJ2-7	.	CSAPGTGIYEQYF	TGCAGTGCACCCGGGACAGGGATTTACGAGCAGTACTTC
.	TRBV19	TRBJ1-5	.	CASRTLLRARNQPQHF	TGTGCCAGTAGGACCCTTTTGAGGGCCCGAAATCAGCCCCAGCATTTT
.	TRBV6-1	TRBJ2-1	many	CASRPTGSYNEQFF	TGTGCCAGCAGACCGACAGGCTCCTACAATGAGCAGTTCTTC
TRBD1	TRBV3-1	TRBJ2-7	.	CASSQDSRTGHEQYF	TGTGCCAGCAGCCAAGATTCACGGACAGGACACGAGCAGTACTTC
TRBD2	TRBV20-1	TRBJ2-2	few	CSARDLSGGAFGNTGELFF	TGCAGTGCTAGAGATCTTAGCGGGGGGGCCTTCGGGAACACCGGGGAGCTGTTTTTT
.	TRBV20-1	TRBJ2-3	many	CSASLGGDTQYF	TGCAGTGCTTCCTTGGGGGGAGATACGCAGTATTTT
TRBD1	TRBV10-2	TRBJ1-6	.	CASRRDRDYNSPLHF	TGCGCCAGCAGGCGGGACAGGGACTATAATTCACCCCTCCACTTT
TRBD1	TRBV7-9	TRBJ1-1	many	CASSTANRGLLNTEAFF	TGTGCCAGCAGCACCGCCAACAGGGGGCTTTTGAACACTGAAGCTTTCTTT
.	TRBV7-2	TRBJ1-6	many	CASSLTGTWGRSPLHF	TGTGCCAGCAGCCTCACCGGGACATGGGGAAGGTCACCCCTCCACTTT
.	TRBV7-2	TRBJ1-4	few	CASSLFSGNEKLFF	TGTGCCAGCAGCTTATTCAGCGGAAATGAAAAACTGTTTTTT
TRBD2	TRBV20-1	TRBJ2-5	many	CSVPSPLAGAYQETQYF	TGCAGTGTTCCATCTCCCTTAGCGGGGGCCTACCAAGAGACCCAGTACTTC
.	TRBV5-1	TRBJ1-1	many	CASSLVGQPNTEAFF	TGCGCCAGCAGCTTGGTTGGCCAGCCGAACACTGAAGCTTTCTTT
TRBD1	TRBV6-5	TRBJ2-3	.	CASSYPRQGNGTDTQYF	TGTGCCAGCAGTTACCCCAGACAGGGGAATGGCACAGATACGCAGTATTTT
TRBD2	TRBV9	TRBJ2-7	.	CASSVTSGSVSYEQYF	TGTGCCAGCAGCGTCACTAGCGGGAGTGTCTCCTACGAGCAGTACTTC
.	TRBV20-1	TRBJ2-6	.	CSAPPGAGGANVLTF	TGCAGTGCCCCTCCCGGGGCCGGAGGGGCCAACGTCCTGACTTTC
TRBD2	TRBV4-2	TRBJ2-3	many	CASSQETRGTDTQYF	TGTGCCAGCAGCCAAGAAACGCGGGGGACAGATACGCAGTATTTT
.	TRBV6-5	TRBJ1-6	many	CASSYVAPRGGSPLHF	TGTGCCAGCAGTTACGTGGCCCCCCGGGGTGGTTCACCCCTCCACTTT
.	TRBV2	TRBJ2-2	few	CASSTQGKTGELFF	TGTGCCAGCAGTACTCAGGGGAAAACCGGGGAGCTGTTTTTT
.	TRBV7-6	TRBJ1-3	.	CASSPGDTIYF	TGTGCCAGCAGCCCCGGGGACACCATATATTTT
.	TRBV15	TRBJ2-5	.	CATSRDRTEETQYF	TGTGCCACCAGCAGAGATCGTACAGAAGAGACCCAGTACTTC
.	TRBV2	TRBJ2-1	many	CASSNKRTELNEQFF	TGTGCCAGCAGCAATAAGAGGACAGAATTGAATGAGCAGTTCTTC
TRBD1	TRBV30	TRBJ2-2	many	CAWRKGQHTGELFF	TGTGCCTGGAGGAAGGGACAGCACACCGGGGAGCTGTTTTTT
.	TRBV20-1	TRBJ1-1	many	CSASSAGVKNTEAFF	TGCAGTGCTAGCTCGGCAGGCGTAAAGAACACTGAAGCTTTCTTT
TRBD2	TRBV9	TRBJ2-7	many	CASSVAPSGTQTYEQYF	TGTGCCAGCAGCGTAGCTCCAAGCGGGACTCAGACCTACGAGCAGTACTTC
.	TRBV5-5	TRBJ2-7	many	CASSLFRVSYEQYF	TGTGCCAGCAGCCTATTTCGGGTCTCCTACGAGCAGTACTTC
.	TRBV6-1	TRBJ1-4	many	CASKFGAREKLFF	TGTGCCAGCAAATTCGGGGCTCGGGAAAAACTGTTTTTT
.	TRBV6-1	TRBJ2-2	many	CASSLFAGSANTGELFF	TGTGCCAGCAGCCTCTTTGCAGGGTCCGCGAACACCGGGGAGCTGTTTTTT
.	TRBV7-2	TRBJ2-1	many	CASSSDGSYNEQFF	TGTGCCAGCAGCTCGGACGGGTCATACAATGAGCAGTTCTTC
.	TRBV20-1	TRBJ1-2	many	CSARVRTAAGGYTF	TGCAGTGCTAGAGTCCGGACAGCGGCGGGTGGCTACACCTTC